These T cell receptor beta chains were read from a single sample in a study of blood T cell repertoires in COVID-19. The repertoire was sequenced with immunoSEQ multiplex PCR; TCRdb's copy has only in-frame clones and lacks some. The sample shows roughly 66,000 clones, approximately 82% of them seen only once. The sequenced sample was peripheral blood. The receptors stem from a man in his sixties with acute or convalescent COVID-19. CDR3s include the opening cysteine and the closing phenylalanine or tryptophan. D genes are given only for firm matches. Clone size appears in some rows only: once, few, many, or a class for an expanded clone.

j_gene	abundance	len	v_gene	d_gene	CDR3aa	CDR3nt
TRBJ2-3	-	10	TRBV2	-	CASSLDTQYF	TGTGCCAGCAGCTTGGATACGCAGTATTTT
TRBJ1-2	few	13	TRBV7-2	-	CASSLERNYGYTF	TGTGCCAGCAGCTTAGAGCGGAACTATGGCTACACCTTC
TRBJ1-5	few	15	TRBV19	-	CASRSTAYSNQPQHF	TGTGCCAGTAGATCAACTGCTTATAGCAATCAGCCCCAGCATTTT
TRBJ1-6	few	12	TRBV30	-	CAWSVQDSPLHF	TGTGCCTGGAGTGTACAGGATTCACCCCTCCACTTT
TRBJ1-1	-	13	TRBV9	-	CASLGGRDTEAFF	TGTGCCAGCCTCGGAGGGCGGGACACTGAAGCTTTCTTT
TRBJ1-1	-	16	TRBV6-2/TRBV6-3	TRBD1	CASSLRKGQGRTEAFF	TGTGCCAGCAGTTTGAGGAAGGGACAGGGGAGGACTGAAGCTTTCTTT
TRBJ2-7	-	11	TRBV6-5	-	CASSTRDEQYF	TGTGCCAGCAGCACGAGGGACGAGCAGTACTTC
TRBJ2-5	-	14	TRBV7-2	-	CASSSVLGGQTQYF	TGTGCCAGCAGCTCAGTCCTCGGGGGTCAGACCCAGTACTTC
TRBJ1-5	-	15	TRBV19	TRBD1	CASSISGQGAVAQHF	TGTGCCAGTAGTATTTCTGGACAGGGAGCAGTAGCCCAGCATTTT
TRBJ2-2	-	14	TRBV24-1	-	CATRQRSSTGELFF	TGTGCCACCCGCCAGAGATCTAGCACCGGGGAGCTGTTTTTT
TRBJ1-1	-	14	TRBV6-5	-	CASISNIMNTEAFF	TGTGCCAGCATTTCCAACATCATGAACACTGAAGCTTTCTTT
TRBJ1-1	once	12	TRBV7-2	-	CASSGGGSEAFF	TGTGCCAGCAGCGGAGGTGGCTCTGAAGCTTTCTTT
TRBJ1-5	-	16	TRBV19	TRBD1	CASRRFGTGNNQPQHF	TGTGCCAGCCGAAGGTTTGGGACAGGGAACAATCAGCCCCAGCATTTT
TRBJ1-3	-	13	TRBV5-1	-	CASSSTEGNTIYF	TGCGCCAGCAGCTCTACAGAGGGCAACACCATATATTTT
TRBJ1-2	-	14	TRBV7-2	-	CASSPGSITGGYTF	TGTGCCAGCAGCCCCGGGTCAATAACGGGGGGCTACACCTTC
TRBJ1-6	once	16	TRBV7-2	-	CASSLVGSSYNSPLHF	TGTGCCAGCAGCTTAGTGGGGAGCTCCTATAATTCACCCCTCCACTTT
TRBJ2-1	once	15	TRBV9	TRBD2	CASSVSGGAVAEQFF	TGTGCCAGCAGCGTTAGCGGGGGGGCGGTGGCTGAGCAGTTCTTC
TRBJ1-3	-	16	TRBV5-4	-	CASSPGGSASGNTIYF	TGTGCCAGCAGCCCTGGGGGCAGTGCCTCTGGAAACACCATATATTTT
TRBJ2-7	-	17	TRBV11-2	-	CASSLEGRRVRADEQYF	TGTGCCAGCAGCTTAGAGGGTCGTCGGGTCAGGGCCGACGAGCAGTACTTC
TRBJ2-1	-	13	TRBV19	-	CASSGAYYNEQFF	TGTGCCAGTAGTGGGGCCTACTACAATGAGCAGTTCTTC
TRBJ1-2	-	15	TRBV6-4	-	CASRKEGRTNYGYTF	TGTGCCAGCAGAAAGGAGGGCAGAACTAACTATGGCTACACCTTC
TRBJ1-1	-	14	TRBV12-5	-	CASGSERRNTEAFF	TGTGCTAGTGGGTCGGAGCGGAGGAACACTGAAGCTTTCTTT
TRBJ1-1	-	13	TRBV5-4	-	CASSRGADTEAFF	TGTGCCAGCAGCCGCGGGGCTGACACTGAAGCTTTCTTT